The 11 T cell receptor beta chains given below trace back to one sample, sequenced in a study of T cells in Graves' hyperthyroidism and ophthalmopathy. Researchers took RNA transcripts and amplified the TCR beta CDR3 regions from them. Primed by the HTBI set, a first-round RT-PCR was run on the TCR CDR3. Each CDR3 protein gets one entry after TCRdb re-called the multiplex PCR reads with MiXCR. The data contain approximately 640,000 distinct CDR3 sequences, 17% of them seen just once; the ten biggest clones take up around 16%. Specimen: blood. The receptors were sampled from a man in his fifties or sixties with Graves' hyperthyroidism.

The chain is built from TRBV28 and TRBJ2-1; 8 nucleotides align to TRBD2. The CDR3 is 15 amino acids. The trim removed 1 base at V and 6 bases at J, leaving 5 bases unmatched. CDR1 and CDR2 from the germline V gene are MDHEN and SYDVKM. The CDR3 DNA reads TGTGCCAGCAGTTTATACAGCGCGGGGGGCAATGAGCAGTTCTTC. Its protein product is CASSLYSAGGNEQFF. The full variable domain, completed using reference TRBV28 and TRBJ2-1, is DVKVTQSSRYLVKRTGEKVFLECVQDMDHENMFWYRQDPGLGLRLIYFSYDVKMKEKGDIPEGYSVSREKKERFSLILESASTNQTSMYLCASSLYSAGGNEQFFGPGTRLTVL.

This clonotype was picked up many times. The chain combines TRBV28 with TRBJ1-4; D possibly corresponds to TRBD1 (6 bases). Germline CDR1 is MDHEN and CDR2 is SYDVKM. This CDR3 is built from 15 residues. The V gene lost 2 bases and the J gene lost 4 bases, with 11 bases spanning the gap. CDR3 loop: CASSLLQGLNEKLFF. CDR3 sequence (DNA): TGTGCCAGCAGTTTACTCCAGGGGCTTAATGAAAAACTGTTTTTT. Using reference TRBV28 and TRBJ1-4 for the parts outside the CDR3, the full variable domain is DVKVTQSSRYLVKRTGEKVFLECVQDMDHENMFWYRQDPGLGLRLIYFSYDVKMKEKGDIPEGYSVSREKKERFSLILESASTNQTSMYLCASSLLQGLNEKLFFGSGTQLSVL.

This chain uses TRBV6-5 with TRBJ2-7, with 10 bases fitting TRBD2. Trimming at V came to 2 bases and at J to 7 bases, leaving 14 bases not matched to a gene. In germline, CDR1 is MNHEY, CDR2 SVGAGI. This CDR3 is built from 17 residues. In DNA form, the CDR3 reads TGTGCCAGCAGTTACGGGGGGTTAGCGGGAGGTGGATCGGAGCAGTACTTC. Protein sequence: CASSYGGLAGGGSEQYF.

CDR3 in DNA: TGCAGTGCTAGCTCTCCAGAGGGGACCTACGAGCAGTACTTC. Protein product: CSASSPEGTYEQYF. J is TRBJ2-7 and V is TRBV20-1, with D perhaps being TRBD1 or TRBD2 (5 bases each). Germline V gene sequence: CDR1 DFQATT, CDR2 SNEGSKA (reference sequence). This CDR3 is built from 14 residues. The V and J ends lost 3 bases and 2 bases respectively, with 14 bases between them.

The table lists this clonotype with a few counts. The V gene is TRBV28, the J gene TRBJ1-2; D is undetermined. V dropped 3 bases and J dropped 3 bases, with 8 bases sitting between them. The germline CDR1 and CDR2 sequences are MDHEN and SYDVKM. The CDR3 has 13 residues. The CDR3: CASSFSGYYGYTF. CDR3 nucleotides: TGTGCCAGCAGTTTCAGCGGATACTATGGCTACACCTTC.

Ten or more counts support this clonotype. The chain recombines TRBV5-1 with TRBJ2-3; 10 positions match TRBD2. V shed 0 bases, J shed 3 bases, and the junction held 4 bases outside the gene matches. The CDR3 length is 16 residues. Germline CDR1 SGHRS, CDR2 YFSETQ. CDR3 residues: CASSLVASGSTDTQYF. The CDR3 DNA follows: TGCGCCAGCAGCTTGGTCGCTAGCGGGAGTACAGATACGCAGTATTTT.

This clonotype has at least ten counts. This rearrangement joins TRBV5-1 to TRBJ1-1; TRBD1 matches at 11 bases. The CDR3 is made up of 16 amino acids. The germline V gene encodes CDR1 SGHRS and CDR2 YFSETQ. The J segment lost 4 bases and the V segment lost 4 bases, leaving 9 bases of the junction unmatched. The CDR3 DNA follows: TGCGCCAGCAGCCCCATCGGGGACAGGGGGACCACTGAAGCTTTCTTT. Its protein product is CASSPIGDRGTTEAFF.

This clonotype appeared many times. The CDR3 nucleotides are TGTGCCATCAGTGAGTCGGGGACAGGGGAATTCGGTCAGCCCCAGCATTTT. The encoded protein is CAISESGTGEFGQPQHF. The chain carries TRBV10-3 and TRBJ1-5, with TRBD1 matching 10 bases. The CDR3 extends over 17 amino acids. The V and J ends lost 0 bases and 6 bases, in that order; junction bases with no gene match: 8. CDR1 is ENHRY and CDR2 is SYGVKD in the germline V gene.

The V call is TRBV19, the J call TRBJ1-1; 8 bases agree with TRBD1. The CDR3 totals 13 residues. V lost 8 bases, J lost 5 bases, and 7 bases stayed unmatched. Germline assignment: CDR1 LNHDA and CDR2 SQIVND (reference sequence). Written as DNA, the CDR3 is TGTGCCAGTTCTGACAGGGGAGAAACTGAAGCTTTCTTT. Residues: CASSDRGETEAFF.

The CDR3 protein is CASSLSVGREAGEQFF. The DNA for the CDR3 is TGTGCCAGCAGCTTATCGGTCGGGAGGGAAGCTGGTGAGCAGTTCTTC. The chain uses TRBV7-2 and TRBJ2-1; 8 nucleotides line up with TRBD2. CDR3 length equals 16 residues. Germline CDR1 SGHTA, CDR2 FQGNSA. Losses at the gene ends were 2 bases for V and 9 bases for J; bases not matched to a gene: 12. The whole variable domain, remainder taken from reference TRBV7-2 and TRBJ2-1, is GAGVSQSPSNKVTEKGKDVELRCDPISGHTALYWYRQSLGQGLEFLIYFQGNSAPDKSGLPSDRFSAERTGGSVSTLTIQRTQQEDSAVYLCASSLSVGREAGEQFFGPGTRLTVL.

Only a few counts were recorded for this clonotype. The chain joins TRBV10-3 to TRBJ1-3; D might be TRBD1 (5 bases). V was trimmed by 0 bases and J by 1 base, leaving 7 bases between them. The CDR3 loop spans 15 amino acids. Germline lookup yields CDR1 ENHRY and CDR2 SYGVKD. The CDR3 bases are TGTGCCATCAGTGAGTCGAGGGGTTCTGGAAACACCATATATTTT. Amino acids: CAISESRGSGNTIYF.